This T cell receptor beta chain originates from a study of T cell responses to AZD1222 COVID-19 vaccine. Assay used: immunoSEQ multiplex PCR; TCRdb lists only in-frame clones, some missing. Of about 78,000 clones in the sample, 65% to 85% were seen once. The CDR3 has 12 amino acids. V lost 10 bases and J lost 7; bases outside the gene matches: 6. CDR1 is KGHDR and CDR2 is SFDVKD in the germline V gene. Sequenced here: peripheral blood, sampled on day 0 of AZD1222 vaccination. V and J are TRBV24-1 and TRBJ2-1; TRBD2 aligns across 7 bases. This TCR was sampled from an adult in good health. The CDR3 DNA follows: TGTGCCACAGCGGGGTCGAAGAATGAGCAGTTCTTC. The encoded protein is CATAGSKNEQFF.